The table lists the clone carrying this TCR beta chain with many counts. Its target is unknown. V lost 6 bases and J 2 bases, leaving 8 bases between the germline ends. Germline loops: CDR1 ENHRY, CDR2 SYGVKD. The CDR3 covers 12 residues. The sample is drawn from a study of Graves' ophthalmopathy and Graves' hyperthyroidism. Study-level results: With 70.59% sensitivity and about 78% specificity, the model predicted ophthalmopathy progression. In blood, most expanded thyroid clonotypes above 0.001 frequency were also detected. Between ophthalmopathy and stable hyperthyroidism, a 13-signature model drew a separation with around 86% sensitivity and around 80% specificity.

Those donors who had ophthalmopathy presented with moderate-to-severe activity, a CAS of ≥3, a NOSPECS of ≥4 and a duration under 3 months. Amplification of TCR beta CDR3 regions used RNA transcripts. HTBI-primed RT-PCR formed the first round, and a multiplex PCR formed the second. TCRdb used MiXCR to reprocess the multiplex PCR reads, holding one entry per CDR3 protein. The table lists about 740,000 distinct CDR3 sequences, 35% to 50% of them singletons. The specimen was peripheral blood. This TCR was sampled from an adult man with Graves' ophthalmopathy. J is TRBJ2-7 and V is TRBV10-3; no firm D call. CDR3 residues: CAISLNPYEQYF. The CDR3 bases are TGTGCCATCAGCCTCAATCCCTACGAGCAGTACTTC.